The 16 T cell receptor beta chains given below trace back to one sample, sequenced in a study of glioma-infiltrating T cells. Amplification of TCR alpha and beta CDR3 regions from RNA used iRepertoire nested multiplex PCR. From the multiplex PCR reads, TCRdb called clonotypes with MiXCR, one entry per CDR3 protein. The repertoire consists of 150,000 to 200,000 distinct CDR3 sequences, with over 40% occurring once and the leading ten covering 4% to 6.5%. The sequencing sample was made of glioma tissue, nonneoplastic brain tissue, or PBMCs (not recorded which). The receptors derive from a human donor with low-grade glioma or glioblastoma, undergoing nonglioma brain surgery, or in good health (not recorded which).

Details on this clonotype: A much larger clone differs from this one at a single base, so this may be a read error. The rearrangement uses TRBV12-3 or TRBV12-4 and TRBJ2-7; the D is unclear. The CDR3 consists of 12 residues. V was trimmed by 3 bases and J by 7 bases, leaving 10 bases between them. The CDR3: CASSFLGNEQYF. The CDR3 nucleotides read TGTGCCAGCAGTTTCTTGGGCAATGAGCAGTACTTC.

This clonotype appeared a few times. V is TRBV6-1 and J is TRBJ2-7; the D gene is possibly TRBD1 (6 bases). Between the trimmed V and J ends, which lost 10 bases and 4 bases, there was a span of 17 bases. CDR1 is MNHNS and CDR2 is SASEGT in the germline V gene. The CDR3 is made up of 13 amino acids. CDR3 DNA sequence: TGTGCCATCACCCAGGGGTTCGGGTACGAGCAGTACTTC. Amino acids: CAITQGFGYEQYF.

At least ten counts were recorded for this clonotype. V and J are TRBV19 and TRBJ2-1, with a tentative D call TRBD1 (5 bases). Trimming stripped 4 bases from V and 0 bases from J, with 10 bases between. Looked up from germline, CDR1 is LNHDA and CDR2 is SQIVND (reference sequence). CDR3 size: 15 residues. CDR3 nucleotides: TGTGCCAGTAGTAGAGACAGTTTCTCCTACAATGAGCAGTTCTTC. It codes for CASSRDSFSYNEQFF.

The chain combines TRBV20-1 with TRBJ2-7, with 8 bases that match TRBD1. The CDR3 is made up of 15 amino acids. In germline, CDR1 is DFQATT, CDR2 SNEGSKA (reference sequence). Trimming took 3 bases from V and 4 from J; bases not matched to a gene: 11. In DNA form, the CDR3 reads TGCAGTGCTAGGCAGCGACAGGGGCCCACGTACGAGCAGTACTTC. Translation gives CSARQRQGPTYEQYF.

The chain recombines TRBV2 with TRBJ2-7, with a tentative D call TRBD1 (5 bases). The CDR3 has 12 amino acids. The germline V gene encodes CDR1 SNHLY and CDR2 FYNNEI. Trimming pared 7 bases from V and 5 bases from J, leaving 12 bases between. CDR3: CASKGERDEQYF. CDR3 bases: TGTGCCAGCAAAGGGGAAAGGGACGAGCAGTACTTC.

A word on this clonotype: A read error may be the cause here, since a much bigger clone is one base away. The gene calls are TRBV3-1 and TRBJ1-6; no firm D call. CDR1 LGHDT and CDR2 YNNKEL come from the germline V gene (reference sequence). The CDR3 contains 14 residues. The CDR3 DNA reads TGTGCCAGCAGCCGCGACGGAAACAATTCACCCATCCACTTT. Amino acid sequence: CASSRDGNNSPIHF.

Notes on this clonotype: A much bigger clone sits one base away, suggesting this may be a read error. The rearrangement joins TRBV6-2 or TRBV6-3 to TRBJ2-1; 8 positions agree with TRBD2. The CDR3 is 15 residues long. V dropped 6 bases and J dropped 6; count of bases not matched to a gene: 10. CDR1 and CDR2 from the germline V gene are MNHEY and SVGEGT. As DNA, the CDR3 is TGTGCCAGCAGCCATCCGGGACTAGTAGGCAATGAGCAGTTCTTC. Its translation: CASSHPGLVGNEQFF.

This CDR3 reads CASSPLEAYEQYF. DNA of the CDR3: TGTGCCAGCTCACCGTTGGAGGCCTACGAGCAGTACTTC. J is TRBJ2-7 and V is TRBV18; the D gene is possibly TRBD2 (5 bases). Germline V gene sequence: CDR1 KGHSH, CDR2 LQKENI. The CDR3 loop spans 13 amino acids. V was shortened by 3 bases and J by 2 bases, with 8 bases between the two germline ends.

The CDR3 sequence: CASRFSGTDTQYF. For the CDR3, the DNA is TGTGCCAGCAGGTTTTCGGGGACAGATACGCAGTATTTT. The V call is TRBV11-1, the J call TRBJ2-3; D possibly corresponds to TRBD2 (5 bases). Looked up from germline, CDR1 is SGHAT and CDR2 is FQDESV (reference sequence). V dropped 6 bases and J dropped 3 bases, with 10 bases sitting between them. This CDR3 has 13 amino acids.

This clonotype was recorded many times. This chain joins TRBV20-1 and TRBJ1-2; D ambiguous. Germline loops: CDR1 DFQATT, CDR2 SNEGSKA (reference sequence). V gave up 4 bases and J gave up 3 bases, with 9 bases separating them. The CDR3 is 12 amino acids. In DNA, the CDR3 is TGCAGTGCTACTACAGAATACTATGGCTACACCTTC. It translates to CSATTEYYGYTF.

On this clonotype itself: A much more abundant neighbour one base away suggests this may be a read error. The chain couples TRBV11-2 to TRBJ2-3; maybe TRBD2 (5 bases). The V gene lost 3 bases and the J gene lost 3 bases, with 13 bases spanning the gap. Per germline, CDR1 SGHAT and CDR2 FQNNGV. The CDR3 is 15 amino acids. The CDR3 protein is CASSFEGIVTDTQYF. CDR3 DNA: TGTGCCAGCAGCTTCGAGGGAATAGTAACAGATACGCAGTATTTT.

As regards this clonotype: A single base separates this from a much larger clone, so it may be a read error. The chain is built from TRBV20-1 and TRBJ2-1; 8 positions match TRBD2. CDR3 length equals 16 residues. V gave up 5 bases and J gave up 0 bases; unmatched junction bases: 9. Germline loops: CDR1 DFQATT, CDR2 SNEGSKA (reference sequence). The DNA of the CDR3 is TGCAGTGCTTGTGACCCCAGCGGGAGCTCCTACAATGAGCAGTTCTTC. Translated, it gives CSACDPSGSSYNEQFF.

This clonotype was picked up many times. The CDR3 protein is CASSFGTGADTQYF. In DNA form, the CDR3 reads TGTGCCAGCAGTTTCGGGACAGGGGCAGATACGCAGTATTTT. J is TRBJ2-3 and V is TRBV28, with 10 nucleotides matching TRBD1. The junction had 1 base not matched to a gene; V was cut back by 3 bases and J by 4 bases. The germline V gene encodes CDR1 MDHEN and CDR2 SYDVKM. The CDR3 spans 14 residues.

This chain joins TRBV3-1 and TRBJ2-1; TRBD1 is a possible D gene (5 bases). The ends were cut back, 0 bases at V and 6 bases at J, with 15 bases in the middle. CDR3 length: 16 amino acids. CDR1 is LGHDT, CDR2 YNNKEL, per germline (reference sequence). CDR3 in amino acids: CASSQDLAQGSNEQFF. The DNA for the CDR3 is TGTGCCAGCAGCCAAGATTTAGCCCAGGGTAGCAATGAGCAGTTCTTC.

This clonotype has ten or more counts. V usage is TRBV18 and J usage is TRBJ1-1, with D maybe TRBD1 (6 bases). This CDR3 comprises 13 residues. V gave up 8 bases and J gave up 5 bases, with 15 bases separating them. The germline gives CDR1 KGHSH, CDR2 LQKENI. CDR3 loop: CASGEGGKTEAFF. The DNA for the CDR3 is TGTGCCAGCGGAGAGGGGGGCAAGACTGAAGCTTTCTTT.

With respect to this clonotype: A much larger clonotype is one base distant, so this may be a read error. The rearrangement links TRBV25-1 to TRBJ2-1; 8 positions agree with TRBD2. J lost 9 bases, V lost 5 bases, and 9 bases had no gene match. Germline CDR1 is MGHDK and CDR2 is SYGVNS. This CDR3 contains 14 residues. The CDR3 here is CASSLAGWHSEQFF. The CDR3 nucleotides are TGTGCCAGCAGTTTAGCGGGATGGCATAGTGAGCAGTTCTTC.